One and the same sample provided the 5 T cell receptor beta chains below, sequenced in a study of T cells after posttransplantation cyclophosphamide. Assay: immunoSEQ multiplex PCR; the TCRdb copy retains only in-frame clones and omits some. Of more than 1,000 clones in the sample, about 74% are singletons; the top ten hold 10% to 15%. Sequencing was done on a sample of memory CD8+ T cells sorted from blood. Receptors were obtained from a man over 45 in good health, CMV-negative, and a related stem cell transplant donor.

V is TRBV9 and J is TRBJ2-3, with D tentatively TRBD2 (6 bases). Germline V gene data show CDR1 as SGDLS and CDR2 as YYNGEE. The CDR3 loop spans 11 amino acids. Between the trimmed V and J ends, which lost 3 bases and 9 bases, there was a span of 8 bases. The CDR3 spells CASSAGRTQYF. The CDR3 DNA sequence: TGTGCCAGCAGCGCGGGGAGGACGCAGTATTTT.

V and J are TRBV27 and TRBJ2-7, with D perhaps matching TRBD2 (5 bases). Looked up from germline, CDR1 is MNHEY and CDR2 is SMNVEV (reference sequence). The CDR3 runs 17 residues. V was shortened by 8 bases and J by 3 bases, with 26 bases between the two germline ends. CDR3 DNA sequence: TGTGCCAGCTCAAACCGGGGATCCAGTCTCGGGTTCTACGAGCAGTACTTC. Residues: CASSNRGSSLGFYEQYF.

The gene calls are TRBV28 and TRBJ2-7; D is uncertain. Per germline, CDR1 MDHEN and CDR2 SYDVKM. Trimming removed 5 bases at V and 0 bases at J, with 8 bases between. The CDR3 is made up of 13 amino acids. CDR3 coding DNA: TGTGCCAGCAGTCCGAGTCTCTCCTACGAGCAGTACTTC. Protein sequence: CASSPSLSYEQYF.

This clone is hyperexpanded (1% or more) within its sample. V usage is TRBV27 and J usage is TRBJ2-1; 10 nucleotides align to TRBD2. The ends lost 1 base at V and 7 bases at J; junction bases unmatched: 7. From germline, CDR1 is MNHEY and CDR2 SMNVEV (reference sequence). The CDR3 is made up of 16 amino acids. The CDR3 region has the DNA TGTGCCAGCAGTTTATGGGCTAGCGGGAGTGTGAATGAGCAGTTCTTC. Amino acid sequence: CASSLWASGSVNEQFF.

This clone was observed a few times. The rearrangement joins TRBV11-2 to TRBJ1-2, with TRBD1 as a possible D gene (6 bases). The germline CDR1 and CDR2 sequences are SGHAT and FQNNGV. Trimming removed 0 bases from V and 6 bases from J, with 14 bases in between. The CDR3 spans 15 residues. The CDR3, as DNA: TGTGCCAGCAGCTTAGATCCCACAGGGTGGAATGGCTACACCTTC. This sequence encodes CASSLDPTGWNGYTF.